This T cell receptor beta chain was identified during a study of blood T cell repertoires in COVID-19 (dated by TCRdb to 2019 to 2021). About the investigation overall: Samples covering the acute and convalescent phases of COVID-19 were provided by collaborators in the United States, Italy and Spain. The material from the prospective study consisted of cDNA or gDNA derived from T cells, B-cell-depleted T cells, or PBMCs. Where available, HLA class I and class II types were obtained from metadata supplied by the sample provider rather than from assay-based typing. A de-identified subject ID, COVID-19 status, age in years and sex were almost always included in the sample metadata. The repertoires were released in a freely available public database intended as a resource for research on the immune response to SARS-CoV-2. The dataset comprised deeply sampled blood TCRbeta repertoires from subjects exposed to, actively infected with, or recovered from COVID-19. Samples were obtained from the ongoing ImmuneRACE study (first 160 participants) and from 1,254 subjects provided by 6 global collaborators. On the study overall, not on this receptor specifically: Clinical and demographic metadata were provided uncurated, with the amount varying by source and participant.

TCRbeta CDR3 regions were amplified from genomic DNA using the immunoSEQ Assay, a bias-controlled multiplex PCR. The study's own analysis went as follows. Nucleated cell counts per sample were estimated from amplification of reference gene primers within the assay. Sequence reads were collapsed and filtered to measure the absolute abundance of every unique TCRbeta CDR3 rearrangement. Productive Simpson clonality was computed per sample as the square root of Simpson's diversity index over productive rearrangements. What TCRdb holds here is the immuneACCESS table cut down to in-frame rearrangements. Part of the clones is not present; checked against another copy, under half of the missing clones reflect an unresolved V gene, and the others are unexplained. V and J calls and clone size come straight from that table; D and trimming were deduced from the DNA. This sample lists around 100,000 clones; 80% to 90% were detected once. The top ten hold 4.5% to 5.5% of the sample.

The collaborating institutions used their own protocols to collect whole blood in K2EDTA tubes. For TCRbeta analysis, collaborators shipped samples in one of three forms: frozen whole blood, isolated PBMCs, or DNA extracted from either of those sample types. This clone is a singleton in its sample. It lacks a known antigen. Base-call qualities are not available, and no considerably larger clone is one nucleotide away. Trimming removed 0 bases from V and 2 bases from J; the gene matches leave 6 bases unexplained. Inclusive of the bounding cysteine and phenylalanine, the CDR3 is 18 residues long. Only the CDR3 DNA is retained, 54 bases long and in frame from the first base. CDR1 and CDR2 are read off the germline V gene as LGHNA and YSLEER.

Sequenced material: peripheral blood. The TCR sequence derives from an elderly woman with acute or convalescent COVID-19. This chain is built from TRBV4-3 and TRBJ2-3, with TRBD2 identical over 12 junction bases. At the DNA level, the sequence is TGCGCCAGCAGCCAAGAATACCGGACTAGCGGGGACACAGATACGCAGTATTTT. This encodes CASSQEYRTSGDTDTQYF.